Here is one TCR beta chain with its context. The sample belongs to a study of OX40 agonist ivuxolimab in advanced cancers. From germline, CDR1 is SGHAT and CDR2 FQNNGV. This CDR3 is built from 17 residues. V was cut by 5 bases and J by 7 bases, with 23 bases left in between. Profiled with immunoSEQ multiplex PCR; TCRdb holds only in-frame clones, not every one. The table lists about 29,000 clones, approximately 93% of them singletons. The TCR comes from an adult with an advanced solid tumor such as melanoma, head and neck, liver or kidney cancer. Source: CD4+ or CD8+ T cells sorted from blood, taken in a trial of the OX40 agonist ivuxolimab. The chain has TRBV11-2 and TRBJ2-2; D perhaps matches TRBD2 (5 bases). The CDR3 DNA sequence: TGTGCCAGCAGCCCCTCGAGATGGAGGTTGGATGGCGGGGAGCTGTTTTTT. It specifies CASSPSRWRLDGGELFF.